This T cell receptor beta chain was recovered during a study of T cell clonality in common variable immunodeficiency. The CDR3 sequence is 14 residues long. The ends were cut back, 6 bases at V and 6 bases at J, with 16 bases in the middle. In germline, CDR1 is SGHRS, CDR2 YFSETQ. TCRdb keeps only in-frame clones here, not all; method: immunoSEQ multiplex PCR. This sample has tens of thousands of clones, each found more than once. Study-wide points: Shared TCRbeta clones were fewer between CVID subjects than controls.

The table lists this clone with many counts. Its antigen is undetermined. The read falls 3 residues short of the CDR3 end, and the missing part is taken from the germline J gene. The TCR originated in a person between 18 and 75 years old in good health. Sequenced input: peripheral blood mononuclear cells. The genes are TRBV5-1 and TRBJ2-1; possibly TRBD1 for D (5 bases). CDR3 DNA, as far as it was read: TGCGCCAGCACCCTGGGGCCGCAGAGCAATGAG. Protein sequence: CASTLGPQSNE. The entire CDR3 protein reads CASTLGPQSNEQFF.